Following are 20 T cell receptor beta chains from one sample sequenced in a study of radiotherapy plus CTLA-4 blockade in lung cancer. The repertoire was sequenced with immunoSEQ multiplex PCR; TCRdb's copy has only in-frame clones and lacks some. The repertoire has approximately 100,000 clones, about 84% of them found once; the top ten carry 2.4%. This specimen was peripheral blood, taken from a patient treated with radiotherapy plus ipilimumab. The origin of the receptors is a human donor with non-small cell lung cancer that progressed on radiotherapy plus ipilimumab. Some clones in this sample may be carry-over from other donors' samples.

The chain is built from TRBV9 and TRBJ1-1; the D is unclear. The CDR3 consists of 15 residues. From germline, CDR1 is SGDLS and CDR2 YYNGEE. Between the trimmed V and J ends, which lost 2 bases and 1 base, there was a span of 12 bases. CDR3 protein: CASSVEPQENTEAFF. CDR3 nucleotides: TGTGCCAGCAGCGTCGAACCCCAGGAGAACACTGAAGCTTTCTTT. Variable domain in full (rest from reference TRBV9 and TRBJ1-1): DSGVTQTPKHLITATGQRVTLRCSPRSGDLSVYWYQQSLDQGLQFLIQYYNGEERAKGNILERFSAQQFPDLHSELNLSSLELGDSALYFCASSVEPQENTEAFFGQGTRLTVV.

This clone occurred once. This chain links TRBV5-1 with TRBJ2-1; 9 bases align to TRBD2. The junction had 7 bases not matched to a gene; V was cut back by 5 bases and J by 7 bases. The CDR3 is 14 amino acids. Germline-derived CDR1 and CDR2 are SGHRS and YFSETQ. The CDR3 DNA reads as TGCGCCAGCAGGTTTAGCGGGGGTAGGAATGAGCAGTTCTTC. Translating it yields CASRFSGGRNEQFF.

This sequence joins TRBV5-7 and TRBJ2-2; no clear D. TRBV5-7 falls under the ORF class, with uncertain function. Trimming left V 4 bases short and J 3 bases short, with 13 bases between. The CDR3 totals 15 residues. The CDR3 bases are TGTGCCAGCAGCCCCACTCCGACTCACACCGGGGAGCTGTTTTTT. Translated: CASSPTPTHTGELFF.

The CDR3 is CASSVDFQAFGYTF. The CDR3 region has the DNA TGTGCCAGCAGCGTAGATTTTCAGGCATTTGGCTACACCTTC. The chain couples TRBV9 to TRBJ1-2; D is undetermined. This CDR3 is built from 14 residues. Trimming pared 0 bases from V and 7 bases from J, leaving 13 bases between. Germline CDR1 reads SGDLS; CDR2 reads YYNGEE.

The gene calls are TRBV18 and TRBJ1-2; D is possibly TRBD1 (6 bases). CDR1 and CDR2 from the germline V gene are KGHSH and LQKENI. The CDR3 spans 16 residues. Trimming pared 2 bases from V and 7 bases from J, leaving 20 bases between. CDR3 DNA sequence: TGTGCCAGCTCACCAATACAGGGTTTGGACGGCTCTGGCTACACCTTC. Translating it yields CASSPIQGLDGSGYTF.

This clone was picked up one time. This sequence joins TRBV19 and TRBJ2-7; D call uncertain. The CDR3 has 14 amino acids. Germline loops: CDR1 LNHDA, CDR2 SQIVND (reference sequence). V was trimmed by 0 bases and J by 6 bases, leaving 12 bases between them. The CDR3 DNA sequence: TGTGCCAGTAGTATAGATGCCTCAGTAGGCGAGCAGTACTTC. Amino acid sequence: CASSIDASVGEQYF.

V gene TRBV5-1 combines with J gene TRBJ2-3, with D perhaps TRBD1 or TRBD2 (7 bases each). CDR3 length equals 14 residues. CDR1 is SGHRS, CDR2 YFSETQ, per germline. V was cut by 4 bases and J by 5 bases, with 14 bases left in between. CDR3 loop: CASSGEGAGDTQYF. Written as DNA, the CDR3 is TGCGCCAGCAGCGGGGAGGGGGCTGGAGATACGCAGTATTTT.

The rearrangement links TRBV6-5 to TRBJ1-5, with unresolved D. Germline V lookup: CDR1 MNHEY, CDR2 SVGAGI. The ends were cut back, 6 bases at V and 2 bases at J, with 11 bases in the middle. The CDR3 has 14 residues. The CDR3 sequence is CASRWSERNQPQHF. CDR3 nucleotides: TGTGCCAGCAGGTGGTCCGAGCGCAATCAGCCCCAGCATTTT.

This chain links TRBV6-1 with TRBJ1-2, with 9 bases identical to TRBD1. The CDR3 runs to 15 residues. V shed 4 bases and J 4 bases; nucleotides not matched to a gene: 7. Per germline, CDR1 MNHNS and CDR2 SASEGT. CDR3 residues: CASSARTGDGYGYTF. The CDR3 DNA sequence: TGTGCCAGCAGTGCTAGGACAGGGGATGGCTATGGCTACACCTTC.

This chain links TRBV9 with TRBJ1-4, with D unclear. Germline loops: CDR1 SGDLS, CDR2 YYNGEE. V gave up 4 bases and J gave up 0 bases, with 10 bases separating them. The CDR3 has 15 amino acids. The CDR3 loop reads CASSPHDPTNEKLFF. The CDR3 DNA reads TGTGCCAGCAGCCCTCACGATCCAACTAATGAAAAACTGTTTTTT. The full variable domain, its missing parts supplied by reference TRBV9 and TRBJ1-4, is DSGVTQTPKHLITATGQRVTLRCSPRSGDLSVYWYQQSLDQGLQFLIQYYNGEERAKGNILERFSAQQFPDLHSELNLSSLELGDSALYFCASSPHDPTNEKLFFGSGTQLSVL.

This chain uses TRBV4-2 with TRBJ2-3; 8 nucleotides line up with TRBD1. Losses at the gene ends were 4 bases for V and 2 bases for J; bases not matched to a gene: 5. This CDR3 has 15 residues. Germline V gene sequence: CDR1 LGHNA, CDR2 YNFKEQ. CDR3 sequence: CASSPRTGPTDTQYF. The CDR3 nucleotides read TGTGCCAGCAGCCCCCGGACAGGGCCCACAGATACGCAGTATTTT.

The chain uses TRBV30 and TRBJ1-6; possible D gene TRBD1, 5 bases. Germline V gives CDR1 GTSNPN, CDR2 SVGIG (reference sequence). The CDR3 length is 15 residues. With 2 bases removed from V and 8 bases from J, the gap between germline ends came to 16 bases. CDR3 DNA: TGTGCCTGGAGTTACGGGCAGGGTGGAGATTCACCCCTCCACTTT. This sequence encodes CAWSYGQGGDSPLHF. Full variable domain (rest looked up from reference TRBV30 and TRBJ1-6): SQTIHQWPATLVQPVGSPLSLECTVEGTSNPNLYWYRQAAGRGLQLLFYSVGIGQISSEVPQNLSASRPQDRQFILSSKKLLLSDSGFYLCAWSYGQGGDSPLHFGNGTRLTVT.

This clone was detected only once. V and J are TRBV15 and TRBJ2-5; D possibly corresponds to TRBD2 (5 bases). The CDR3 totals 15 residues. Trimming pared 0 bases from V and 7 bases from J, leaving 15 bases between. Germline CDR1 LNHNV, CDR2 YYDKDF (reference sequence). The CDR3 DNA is TGTGCCACCAGCAGAGATCAAGGGTTCGGAGGGACCCAGTACTTC. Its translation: CATSRDQGFGGTQYF.

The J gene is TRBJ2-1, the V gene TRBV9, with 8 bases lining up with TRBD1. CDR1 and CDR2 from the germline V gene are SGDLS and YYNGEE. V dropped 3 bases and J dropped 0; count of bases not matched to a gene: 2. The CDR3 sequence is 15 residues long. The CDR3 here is CASSDTGGSYNEQFF. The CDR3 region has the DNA TGTGCCAGCAGCGATACAGGGGGCTCCTACAATGAGCAGTTCTTC.

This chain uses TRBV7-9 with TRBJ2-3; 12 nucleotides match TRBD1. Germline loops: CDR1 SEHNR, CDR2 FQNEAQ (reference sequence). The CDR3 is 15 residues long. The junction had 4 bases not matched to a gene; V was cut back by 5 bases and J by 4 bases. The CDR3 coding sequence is TGTGCCAGCAGCCACGGGACAGGGGGCTCAGATACGCAGTATTTT. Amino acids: CASSHGTGGSDTQYF.

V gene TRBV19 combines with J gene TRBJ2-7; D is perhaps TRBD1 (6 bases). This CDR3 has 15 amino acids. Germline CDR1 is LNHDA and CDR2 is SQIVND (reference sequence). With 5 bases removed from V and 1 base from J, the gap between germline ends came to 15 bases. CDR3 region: CASSRGRGRSYEQYF. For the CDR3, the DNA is TGTGCCAGTAGTCGCGGCAGGGGAAGGTCCTACGAGCAGTACTTC.

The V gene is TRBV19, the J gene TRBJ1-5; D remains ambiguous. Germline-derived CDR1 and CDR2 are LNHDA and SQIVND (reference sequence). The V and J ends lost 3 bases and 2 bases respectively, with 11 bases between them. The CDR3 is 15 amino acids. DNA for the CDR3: TGTGCCAGTAGTATCACTACAACAGGCAATCAGCCCCAGCATTTT. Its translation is CASSITTTGNQPQHF.

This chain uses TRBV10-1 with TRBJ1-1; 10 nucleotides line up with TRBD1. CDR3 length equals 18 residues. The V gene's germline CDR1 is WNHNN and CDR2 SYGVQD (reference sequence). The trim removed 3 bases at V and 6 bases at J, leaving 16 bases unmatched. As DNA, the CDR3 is TGCGCCAGCAGTGAAGAGGACAGGGGGAGGTGTTATAGCGCTGAAGCTTTCTTT. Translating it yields CASSEEDRGRCYSAEAFF.

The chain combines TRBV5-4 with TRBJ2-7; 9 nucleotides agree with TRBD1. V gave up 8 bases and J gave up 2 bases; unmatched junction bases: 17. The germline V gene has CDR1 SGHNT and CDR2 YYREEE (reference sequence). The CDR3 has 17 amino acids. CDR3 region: CARSRDRVVVPTYEQYF. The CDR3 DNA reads TGTGCCAGGTCACGGGACAGGGTTGTTGTACCGACCTACGAGCAGTACTTC.

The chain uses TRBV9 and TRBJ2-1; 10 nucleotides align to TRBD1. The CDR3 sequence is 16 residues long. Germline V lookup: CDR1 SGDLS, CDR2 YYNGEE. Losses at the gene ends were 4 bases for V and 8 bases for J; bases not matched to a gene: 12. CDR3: CASSFRQGAVGDEQFF. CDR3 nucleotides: TGTGCCAGCAGCTTTCGACAGGGGGCAGTCGGCGATGAGCAGTTCTTC.